This passage covers 27 T cell receptor beta chains from one sample sequenced in a study of shared clonotypes between healthy human individuals. The repertoire was sequenced with immunoSEQ multiplex PCR; TCRdb's copy has only in-frame clones and lacks some. The table has roughly 2.6 million clones, around nine tenths seen once. Sequenced sample: naive CD4+ T cells sorted from blood. Subset defined: CD45RA+ positively selected. Every receptor here comes from a young man in good health.

V and J are TRBV18 and TRBJ2-5; no clear D. Germline assignment: CDR1 KGHSH and CDR2 LQKENI. The CDR3 spans 18 residues. Trimming shortened V by 0 bases and J by 4 bases, and 21 bases separated the two germline ends. This CDR3 reads CASSPPRYGPGVGETQYF. In DNA, the CDR3 is TGTGCCAGCTCACCACCGAGATACGGACCGGGTGTAGGAGAGACCCAGTACTTC.

This chain joins TRBV18 and TRBJ2-3; D is possibly TRBD1 (6 bases). V lost 6 bases and J lost 6, with 16 bases in between. The CDR3 covers 14 residues. Germline CDR1 KGHSH, CDR2 LQKENI. CDR3 sequence (DNA): TGTGCCAGCTCCCCCAAGGGGGTGAGTGATACGCAGTATTTT. This sequence encodes CASSPKGVSDTQYF.

The rearrangement uses TRBV4-1 and TRBJ2-1, with 8 bases fitting TRBD2. The germline V gene encodes CDR1 MGHRA and CDR2 YSYEKL. CDR3 length: 16 amino acids. V was pared by 0 bases and J by 8 bases, with 9 bases of the junction left unmatched. The CDR3 loop is CASSQERRGGVYEQFF. CDR3 DNA: TGCGCCAGCAGCCAAGAACGTCGGGGGGGCGTATATGAGCAGTTCTTC.

The V gene is TRBV18, the J gene TRBJ2-3; TRBD1 matches 9 bases. The V and J ends lost 2 bases and 4 bases, in that order; junction bases with no gene match: 7. Germline V gives CDR1 KGHSH, CDR2 LQKENI. The length of the CDR3 is 16 residues. DNA of the CDR3: TGTGCCAGCTCACCATTCGGACAGGGGCAATCAGATACGCAGTATTTT. As protein: CASSPFGQGQSDTQYF. Variable domain in full (rest from reference TRBV18 and TRBJ2-3): NAGVMQNPRHLVRRRGQEARLRCSPMKGHSHVYWYRQLPEEGLKFMVYLQKENIIDESGMPKERFSAEFPKEGPSILRIQQVVRGDSAAYFCASSPFGQGQSDTQYFGPGTRLTVL.

The chain joins TRBV11-2 to TRBJ2-5; D is unresolved. With 3 bases removed from V and 7 bases from J, the gap between germline ends came to 12 bases. CDR3 length equals 13 residues. The germline V gene encodes CDR1 SGHAT and CDR2 FQNNGV. CDR3 loop: CASSLALYGTQYF. CDR3 bases: TGTGCCAGCAGCTTGGCCCTCTACGGGACCCAGTACTTC.

The chain uses TRBV29-1 and TRBJ2-2; D perhaps matches TRBD2 (5 bases). The V gene's germline CDR1 is SQVTM and CDR2 ANQGSEA. Trimming cost V 5 bases and J 7 bases, with 14 bases left between them. The CDR3 loop spans 13 amino acids. The CDR3 DNA is TGCAGCGTTTTACTAAGCGGTCGCGGGGAGCTGTTTTTT. Translating it yields CSVLLSGRGELFF.

CDR3 in amino acids: CASSAATGNSGANVLTF. The DNA for the CDR3 is TGTGCCAGCAGCGCGGCGACAGGGAACTCTGGGGCCAACGTCCTGACTTTC. The gene calls are TRBV5-5 and TRBJ2-6; the match to TRBD1 covers 7 bases. Germline trimming cut 4 bases from V and 0 bases from J; bases unmatched to any gene: 7. The germline CDR1 and CDR2 sequences are SGHKS and YYEKEE (reference sequence). CDR3 length: 17 amino acids.

The V and J genes are TRBV6-1 and TRBJ2-7; 7 nucleotides align to TRBD2. The junction had 6 bases not matched to a gene; V was cut back by 5 bases and J by 2 bases. CDR1 MNHNS and CDR2 SASEGT come from the germline V gene. CDR3 length: 14 amino acids. The CDR3 bases are TGTGCCAGCAGTCAGTTAGGGACTACCTACGAGCAGTACTTC. Translating it yields CASSQLGTTYEQYF.

The gene calls are TRBV7-2 and TRBJ2-7; TRBD1 aligns across 7 bases. The CDR3 sequence is 16 residues long. V was clipped by 5 bases and J by 5 bases; unmatched bases: 15. Germline V gene data show CDR1 as SGHTA and CDR2 as FQGNSA. CDR3 amino acids: CASSRDRAELPHEQYF. DNA for the CDR3: TGTGCCAGCAGCAGGGACAGAGCAGAGCTTCCCCACGAGCAGTACTTC.

This sequence joins TRBV30 and TRBJ2-1; 11 bases align to TRBD2. The junction had 2 bases not matched to a gene; V was cut back by 4 bases and J by 6 bases. The length of the CDR3 is 13 residues. In germline, CDR1 is GTSNPN, CDR2 SVGIG (reference sequence). The CDR3 DNA reads TGTGCCTGGACTAGCGGGAGGTTCAATGAGCAGTTCTTC. Amino acid sequence: CAWTSGRFNEQFF. The complete variable domain, with remaining parts taken from reference TRBV30 and TRBJ2-1, reads SQTIHQWPATLVQPVGSPLSLECTVEGTSNPNLYWYRQAAGRGLQLLFYSVGIGQISSEVPQNLSASRPQDRQFILSSKKLLLSDSGFYLCAWTSGRFNEQFFGPGTRLTVL.

The chain joins TRBV9 to TRBJ2-3; 10 nucleotides line up with TRBD1. Trimming cost V 3 bases and J 0 bases; bases outside gene matches: 7. The CDR3 extends over 17 amino acids. Germline assignment: CDR1 SGDLS and CDR2 YYNGEE. CDR3 amino acids: CASSAGRTGGSTDTQYF. The CDR3 bases are TGTGCCAGCAGCGCCGGTAGGACAGGGGGTAGCACAGATACGCAGTATTTT.

This chain connects TRBV5-1 to TRBJ2-7, with a tentative D call TRBD1 (5 bases). The CDR3 is 18 amino acids. The V gene lost 4 bases and the J gene lost 0 bases, with 23 bases spanning the gap. Germline lookup yields CDR1 SGHRS and CDR2 YFSETQ. CDR3 bases: TGCGCCAGCAGCGCTGGTGGAGACAGAGGTAGAAACTCCTACGAGCAGTACTTC. Translation: CASSAGGDRGRNSYEQYF.

A single count supports this clone. This chain connects TRBV6-5 to TRBJ2-3; TRBD1 agrees at 8 bases. The V segment lost 6 bases and the J segment 1 base; nucleotides outside the gene matches: 6. CDR1 MNHEY and CDR2 SVGAGI come from the germline V gene. The CDR3 length is 15 residues. For the CDR3, the DNA is TGTGCCAGCAGCTGGACAGGGATTGGCACAGATACGCAGTATTTT. This translates into CASSWTGIGTDTQYF.

CDR3 region: CASRALDSQNTGELFF. The CDR3 region has the DNA TGTGCCAGCAGAGCCCTCGACAGTCAGAACACCGGGGAGCTGTTTTTT. This chain uses TRBV2 with TRBJ2-2; D may be TRBD1 (5 bases). With 6 bases removed from V and 1 base from J, the gap between germline ends came to 15 bases. The length of the CDR3 is 16 residues. Germline V gives CDR1 SNHLY, CDR2 FYNNEI.

This chain uses TRBV6-6 with TRBJ2-2, with D perhaps given as TRBD1 or TRBD2 (5 bases each). The CDR3 loop spans 15 amino acids. Germline V lookup: CDR1 MNHNY, CDR2 SVGAGI (reference sequence). Trimming removed 1 base at V and 3 bases at J, with 9 bases between. CDR3 in DNA: TGTGCCAGCAGTTACTGGGGGTCTGACACCGGGGAGCTGTTTTTT. This translates into CASSYWGSDTGELFF.

As regards this clone: This same CDR3 is encoded by further DNA sequences in the sample. V and J are TRBV29-1 and TRBJ1-1, with 7 bases identical to TRBD1. Germline CDR1 is SQVTM and CDR2 is ANQGSEA. CDR3 length: 15 amino acids. The CDR3 spells CSVRKYDRENTEAFF. The CDR3 DNA is TGCAGTGTTCGAAAGTATGACAGGGAGAACACTGAAGCTTTCTTT.

This sequence joins TRBV29-1 and TRBJ2-3; D may correspond to TRBD1 or TRBD2 (5 bases each). The CDR3 runs 13 residues. The germline CDR1 and CDR2 sequences are SQVTM and ANQGSEA. Trimming left V 6 bases short and J 2 bases short, with 12 bases between. In DNA form, the CDR3 reads TGCAGCGTGGGGGTCGGGGCCACAGATACGCAGTATTTT. Translation gives CSVGVGATDTQYF.

This rearrangement joins TRBV7-8 to TRBJ2-7, with D tentatively TRBD2 (6 bases). The CDR3 extends over 15 amino acids. Germline-derived CDR1 and CDR2 are SGHVS and FQNEAQ. V was cut by 6 bases and J by 1 base, with 16 bases left in between. DNA of the CDR3: TGTGCCAGCAGGATCCACGGGGGACCTTCCTACGAGCAGTACTTC. Translated: CASRIHGGPSYEQYF.

About this clone: Other nucleotide sequences in the sample specify the same CDR3. V usage is TRBV5-1 and J usage is TRBJ2-1; D gene unclear. Germline assignment: CDR1 SGHRS and CDR2 YFSETQ. This CDR3 region has 11 residues. V was cut by 3 bases and J by 5 bases, with 3 bases left in between. The CDR3 loop is CASSYNNEQFF. The DNA of the CDR3 is TGCGCCAGCAGCTATAACAATGAGCAGTTCTTC.

This chain uses TRBV10-3 with TRBJ2-5; D may correspond to TRBD1 or TRBD2 (5 bases each). This CDR3 region has 11 residues. V lost 3 bases, J lost 9 bases, and 8 bases lay in between. The germline V gene has CDR1 ENHRY and CDR2 SYGVKD. CDR3 DNA sequence: TGTGCCATCAGTGACGGGGCGCCCCAGTACTTC. This translates into CAISDGAPQYF.

The chain joins TRBV7-2 to TRBJ1-4; D unclear. Looked up from germline, CDR1 is SGHTA and CDR2 is FQGNSA. This CDR3 spans 12 amino acids. Trimming removed 3 bases at V and 8 bases at J, with 7 bases between. The CDR3 sequence: CASSFSGEKLFF. The CDR3 coding sequence is TGTGCCAGCAGCTTCTCGGGGGAAAAACTGTTTTTT.

The sample holds one count of this clone. The rearrangement joins TRBV7-6 to TRBJ2-2; D uncertain. The CDR3 runs to 15 residues. From germline, CDR1 is SGHVS and CDR2 FNYEAQ. V dropped 0 bases and J dropped 0 bases, with 5 bases sitting between them. CDR3 nucleotide sequence: TGTGCCAGCAGCTTAGCAACCTCGAACACCGGGGAGCTGTTTTTT. As protein: CASSLATSNTGELFF.

The genes are TRBV27 and TRBJ2-2, with D possibly TRBD2 on 5 matching bases. Germline lookup yields CDR1 MNHEY and CDR2 SMNVEV (reference sequence). This CDR3 has 13 amino acids. Trimming pared 4 bases from V and 7 bases from J, leaving 10 bases between. CDR3 region: CASSSLRGGELFF. Written as DNA, the CDR3 is TGTGCCAGCAGTTCCCTCCGGGGCGGGGAGCTGTTTTTT.

This clone has more than one count but fewer than ten. The chain recombines TRBV19 with TRBJ1-2, with a weak D call TRBD1 (5 bases). The CDR3 runs 15 residues. Trimming stripped 6 bases from V and 2 bases from J, with 16 bases between. In germline, CDR1 is LNHDA, CDR2 SQIVND (reference sequence). Written as DNA, the CDR3 is TGTGCCAGTAGGGACCCAGGGACGAGCAACTATGGCTACACCTTC. Protein: CASRDPGTSNYGYTF.

This chain connects TRBV5-1 to TRBJ2-2, with TRBD1 identical over 8 bases. Germline assignment: CDR1 SGHRS and CDR2 YFSETQ. This CDR3 has 15 residues. The V gene end was trimmed by 4 bases and the J gene end by 5 bases; junction bases not matched to a gene: 7. CDR3 DNA sequence: TGCGCCAGCAGCCCGAGGACAGGGAGGACCGGGGAGCTGTTTTTT. This encodes CASSPRTGRTGELFF.

This clone was seen just once. Different DNA sequences within this sample yield the same CDR3. The chain carries TRBV5-1 and TRBJ1-6; maybe TRBD1 (5 bases). CDR1 is SGHRS, CDR2 YFSETQ, per germline. V was trimmed by 0 bases and J by 5 bases, leaving 9 bases between them. CDR3 length equals 15 residues. Written as DNA, the CDR3 is TGCGCCAGCAGCTTGGGGCAGGGCGATAATTCACCCCTCCACTTT. Its protein is CASSLGQGDNSPLHF.

V is TRBV27 and J is TRBJ1-5; D ambiguous. The V gene's germline CDR1 is MNHEY and CDR2 SMNVEV (reference sequence). V was pared by 4 bases and J by 7 bases, with 8 bases between. CDR3 length equals 12 residues. The DNA of the CDR3 is TGTGCCAGCAGTTCGAATAGCCAGCCCCAGCATTTT. It is translated as CASSSNSQPQHF.